This is a list of T cell receptor beta chains from one sample in a study of shared clonotypes between healthy human individuals. The data were produced by immunoSEQ multiplex PCR, yet TCRdb's version contains in-frame clones alone and is incomplete. The table has fewer than 650,000 clones, roughly four fifths seen once; the top ten hold 10% to 15%. The specimen sequenced was PBMCs. The source of these receptors is a woman aged 40 to 50 in good health. Some clones in this sample may be carry-over from other donors' samples. Each CDR3 is given with its conserved first and last residue. The order of the fields is J gene, V gene, D gene, clone size, CDR3 DNA, CDR3 protein. The D gene is left open where the match is weak. Rows give clone size only sometimes, using once, few, many, or a class for an expanded clone.

j_call: TRBJ2-1; v_call: TRBV15; d_call: NA; clone_size: NA; cdr3_nt: TGTGCCACCAGCAGGGGCGGGACCATCAATGAGCAGTTCTTC; cdr3_aa: CATSRGGTINEQFF
j_call: TRBJ2-7; v_call: TRBV5-4; d_call: TRBD1; clone_size: NA; cdr3_nt: TGTGCCAGCAGCCGACAGGGGTCCACTAATCGGCAGTACTTC; cdr3_aa: CASSRQGSTNRQYF
j_call: TRBJ1-5; v_call: TRBV5-1; d_call: NA; clone_size: NA; cdr3_nt: TGCGCCAGCAGCTATCCGGGACACTACAATCAGCCCCAGCATTTT; cdr3_aa: CASSYPGHYNQPQHF
j_call: TRBJ2-2; v_call: TRBV18; d_call: NA; clone_size: NA; cdr3_nt: TGTGCCAGCTCACAGTTCGTGCCCGGGGAGCTGTTTTTT; cdr3_aa: CASSQFVPGELFF
j_call: TRBJ2-7; v_call: TRBV18; d_call: TRBD2; clone_size: once; cdr3_nt: TGTGCCAGCTCACCTAGCTTAGGGACTAGCGGCTACGAGCAGTACTTC; cdr3_aa: CASSPSLGTSGYEQYF
j_call: TRBJ1-1; v_call: TRBV7-9; d_call: NA; clone_size: few; cdr3_nt: TGTGCCAGCAGCTGGGATGACACTGAAGCTTTCTTT; cdr3_aa: CASSWDDTEAFF
j_call: TRBJ2-1; v_call: TRBV5-1; d_call: TRBD2; clone_size: NA; cdr3_nt: TGCGCCAGCAGCCAGGGACTAGCTAGTAATGAGCAGTTCTTC; cdr3_aa: CASSQGLASNEQFF
j_call: TRBJ2-1; v_call: TRBV28; d_call: TRBD2; clone_size: once; cdr3_nt: TGTGCCAGCAGTTTAGGGCTAGCGGACAATGAGCAGTTCTTC; cdr3_aa: CASSLGLADNEQFF
j_call: TRBJ2-1; v_call: TRBV10-1; d_call: TRBD2; clone_size: many; cdr3_nt: TGCGCCAGCAGTGAGCGCCTAGCGGGAGCAACTGAGCAGTTCTTC; cdr3_aa: CASSERLAGATEQFF
j_call: TRBJ1-3; v_call: TRBV28; d_call: NA; clone_size: NA; cdr3_nt: TGTGCCAGCAGCCCGGGCTCGGCCTCTGGAAACACCATATATTTT; cdr3_aa: CASSPGSASGNTIYF
j_call: TRBJ2-4; v_call: TRBV4-1; d_call: NA; clone_size: NA; cdr3_nt: TGCGCCAGCAGCCAAGTCGCCTTGGGAGAAACCAAAAACATTCAGTACTTC; cdr3_aa: CASSQVALGETKNIQYF
j_call: TRBJ2-5; v_call: TRBV29-1; d_call: NA; clone_size: NA; cdr3_nt: TGCAGCGTTGCTAGCGAGAACCAAGAGACCCAGTACTTC; cdr3_aa: CSVASENQETQYF
j_call: TRBJ1-1; v_call: TRBV10-3; d_call: NA; clone_size: NA; cdr3_nt: TGTGCCATCAGTGCCGCCCTAGAGGGGAGGACTGAAGCTTTCTTT; cdr3_aa: CAISAALEGRTEAFF
j_call: TRBJ2-2; v_call: TRBV4-1; d_call: TRBD1; clone_size: NA; cdr3_nt: TGCGCCAGCAGCCAAGCGTGGGACAGGGCCACCGGGGAGCTGTTTTTT; cdr3_aa: CASSQAWDRATGELFF
j_call: TRBJ2-1; v_call: TRBV6-5; d_call: NA; clone_size: NA; cdr3_nt: TGTGCCAGCAGTGCCGGGGCCTACAATGAGCAGTTCTTC; cdr3_aa: CASSAGAYNEQFF
j_call: TRBJ2-1; v_call: TRBV29-1; d_call: TRBD1; clone_size: NA; cdr3_nt: TGCAGCGCTGGACAGGGCTTAAGGGGCAATGAGCAGTTCTTC; cdr3_aa: CSAGQGLRGNEQFF
j_call: TRBJ2-2; v_call: TRBV6-6; d_call: NA; clone_size: NA; cdr3_nt: TGTGCCAGCAGATCCGGGACTAACACCGGGGAGCTGTTTTTT; cdr3_aa: CASRSGTNTGELFF
j_call: TRBJ1-3; v_call: TRBV30; d_call: NA; clone_size: NA; cdr3_nt: TGTGCCTGGAGTGGGGGGGCTGGAAACACCATATATTTT; cdr3_aa: CAWSGGAGNTIYF
j_call: TRBJ2-7; v_call: TRBV6-5; d_call: TRBD1; clone_size: NA; cdr3_nt: TGTGCCAGCAGCGGACAGGGCTACGAGCAGTACTTC; cdr3_aa: CASSGQGYEQYF
j_call: TRBJ1-1; v_call: TRBV5-1; d_call: NA; clone_size: NA; cdr3_nt: TGCGCCAGCAGCTTGGACTACTTCGGCACTGAAGCTTTCTTT; cdr3_aa: CASSLDYFGTEAFF